Listed below are T cell receptor beta chains from one sample, sequenced in a study of cytomegalovirus exposure and HLA in healthy donors. Profiling relied on immunoSEQ multiplex PCR, and the TCRdb table lists in-frame clones only, not all of them. This sample has roughly 220,000 clones, with 82% found just once. The sequenced material came from PBMCs. The receptors stem from a woman in her forties in good health and CMV-seronegative. The conserved cysteine and the conserved F or W are not part of the CDR3 here. Each record gives: V gene, J gene, CDR3 protein.

TRBV19	TRBJ2-2	ASRGQGHSGELF
TRBV29-1	TRBJ2-1	SVEGGAGGNYNEQF
TRBV9	TRBJ2-1	ASSVGLAGVNEQF
TRBV5-4	TRBJ2-3	AYAVQGIPDTQY
TRBV18	TRBJ1-5	ASSPRQGGNQPQH
TRBV7-9	TRBJ1-1	ASSLARNMNTEAF
TRBV12-5	TRBJ2-2	ASGLILGQGGWGNTGELF
TRBV6-1	TRBJ1-2	ASSEQGGHLTGYT
TRBV28	TRBJ2-3	ASRLAGGSTDTQY
TRBV7-8	TRBJ2-7	ASSLKVGGYYEQY
TRBV5-3	TRBJ2-3	ARSGLGSSGPTDTQY
TRBV7-9	TRBJ1-1	SIKAIMNTEAF
TRBV6-5	TRBJ2-1	ASSYSSGTHEQF
TRBV19	TRBJ1-1	ASRPWDRGTEAF
TRBV19	TRBJ1-1	ASSEGPQAF
TRBV19	TRBJ2-3	ATQGRGGADTQY
TRBV9	TRBJ2-7	ASSVVPGYEQY
TRBV5-1	TRBJ2-5	ASGKGLGSETQY
TRBV25-1	TRBJ1-2	ASSVRGSYGYT
TRBV30	TRBJ1-4	AWSLAGRGGPKLF
TRBV2	TRBJ1-1	ASSLAPRGTEAF
TRBV10-3	TRBJ2-1	AISEPTGLAGGLGNEQF
TRBV25-1	TRBJ2-1	ASSEGSLENEQF
TRBV5-4	TRBJ1-6	ASSLVGGAGSPLH
TRBV30	TRBJ2-2	AWSALNTGELF
TRBV30	TRBJ1-2	AGRQGAEFGYT
TRBV19	TRBJ2-6	ASSPGTGASGANVLT
TRBV28	TRBJ1-2	ASSLGRGAYGYT
TRBV7-3	TRBJ2-3	ASSLMGISGGTDTQY
TRBV5-1	TRBJ2-7	ASSLDGTGSHEQY
TRBV28	TRBJ2-7	ASSFRDTSYEQY
TRBV5-1	TRBJ2-7	ASSHGLAGDVYEQY
TRBV4-2	TRBJ2-2	ASSLTGGYTGELF
TRBV29-1	TRBJ1-3	SAQGSGNTIY
TRBV28	TRBJ1-1	ASSFRLLNTEAF
TRBV4-2	TRBJ2-1	ASSLSGLNMNEQF
TRBV5-1	TRBJ2-7	ASSRTSGSSYEQY
TRBV5-6	TRBJ2-3	ASSLLEAGPTSTDTQY
TRBV27	TRBJ1-4	ASSSGGLSEEKLF
TRBV5-5	TRBJ2-3	ASSQGTSGWVTDTQY